The 11 T cell receptor beta chains in this list originate from one sample, sequenced in a study of PD-1 blockade in mismatch repair-deficient tumors (TCRdb year 2017). Library preparation employed the immunoSEQ multiplex PCR assay. The table was pulled from immuneACCESS by TCRdb, which kept in-frame rearrangements only. Such tables lose some clones; where checked, under half of the loss comes from unresolved V genes, and the rest has no known cause. Counted in this sample were approximately 37,000 clones; 70% to 90% of them appeared once. The top ten clonotypes cover 3.5% to 4% of the sample. Sequences were derived from peripheral blood, sampled approximately 1.5 years after starting pembrolizumab. The receptors were gathered from an adult with mismatch repair-deficient cancer.

This clone was counted once. V usage is TRBV18 and J usage is TRBJ2-2, with a tentative D call TRBD1 (6 bases). The V gene's germline CDR1 is KGHSH and CDR2 LQKENI. Trimming cost V 5 bases and J 6 bases, with 16 bases left between them. CDR3 length: 15 amino acids. The CDR3 loop is CASSTSRDIAGELFF. The CDR3 bases are TGTGCCAGCTCAACGTCCCGGGACATCGCCGGGGAGCTGTTTTTT.

This chain uses TRBV15 with TRBJ2-1, with 9 bases identical to TRBD2. Germline CDR1 is LNHNV and CDR2 is YYDKDF (reference sequence). This CDR3 contains 15 residues. Trimming took 0 bases from V and 9 from J; bases not matched to a gene: 6. The CDR3 here is CATSREQGLAVEQFF. The DNA of the CDR3 is TGTGCCACCAGCAGAGAACAGGGACTAGCCGTTGAGCAGTTCTTC.

The chain links TRBV5-1 to TRBJ2-7, with D perhaps matching TRBD1 (5 bases). Looked up from germline, CDR1 is SGHRS and CDR2 is YFSETQ. This CDR3 has 14 amino acids. V dropped 0 bases and J dropped 5 bases, with 12 bases sitting between them. The CDR3 reads CASSLGPGNHEQYF. The CDR3 bases are TGCGCCAGCAGCTTGGGCCCAGGGAACCACGAGCAGTACTTC.

For this clone: The junction departs from germline at one end; a sequencing error may be responsible. In the same sample, other DNA sequences code for this CDR3. V usage is TRBV28 and J usage is TRBJ1-5, with TRBD1 matching 9 bases. The CDR3 loop spans 15 amino acids. Looked up from germline, CDR1 is MDHEN and CDR2 is SYDVKM. The CDR3 nucleotides are TGTGCCAGCAATCCGGACAGGGGAAGCAATCAGCCCCAGCACTTT. It encodes CASNPDRGSNQPQHF.

This chain links TRBV7-6 with TRBJ2-7, with a possible D match to TRBD1 (6 bases). The V end lost 3 bases, the J end lost 0 bases, and 12 bases lay between the germline ends. The CDR3 has 15 residues. CDR1 is SGHVS and CDR2 is FNYEAQ in the germline V gene. In DNA, the CDR3 is TGTGCCAGCAGCTTCCGGGACAAAAGCTCCTACGAGCAGTACTTC. Encoded protein: CASSFRDKSSYEQYF.

The chain has TRBV27 and TRBJ2-7; D gene uncertain. This CDR3 is built from 11 residues. The germline gives CDR1 MNHEY, CDR2 SMNVEV (reference sequence). V was pared by 5 bases and J by 6 bases, with 8 bases between. The CDR3 region is CASSTKGEQYF. The CDR3 DNA follows: TGTGCCAGCAGTACCAAGGGCGAGCAGTACTTC.

The V call is TRBV6-5, the J call TRBJ1-1; D unresolved. CDR1 is MNHEY, CDR2 SVGAGI, per germline. Deletions cut 7 bases from V and 6 bases from J, with 21 bases between. The CDR3 has 15 amino acids. CDR3 nucleotide sequence: TGTGCCAGCACCGGCGGCGCGGAGGGCTACTCTGAAGCTTTCTTT. It translates to CASTGGAEGYSEAFF.

This clone was observed a few times. The chain uses TRBV11-3 and TRBJ2-7, with 9 bases identical to TRBD1. CDR1 SGHNT and CDR2 YENEEA come from the germline V gene. V gave up 1 base and J gave up 2 bases; unmatched junction bases: 3. The CDR3 loop spans 15 amino acids. CDR3 bases: TGTGCCAGCAGCTTAGGGGGACAGGGAACCTACGAGCAGTACTTC. This codes for CASSLGGQGTYEQYF.

This clone came up once. The CDR3 sequence is CAISDDSGADLTNGYTF. The CDR3 DNA sequence: TGTGCCATCAGTGATGACTCCGGGGCGGATCTAACTAATGGCTACACCTTC. The chain carries TRBV10-3 and TRBJ1-2; maybe TRBD1 (5 bases). V lost 3 bases and J 6 bases, leaving 23 bases between the germline ends. CDR1 ENHRY and CDR2 SYGVKD come from the germline V gene. The CDR3 spans 17 residues.

V and J are TRBV11-1 and TRBJ1-1; D is ambiguous. V was clipped by 3 bases and J by 0 bases, with 8 bases between them. Looked up from germline, CDR1 is SGHAT and CDR2 is FQDESV (reference sequence). The CDR3 consists of 14 residues. The CDR3 loop reads CASSFPTVNTEAFF. The CDR3 DNA follows: TGTGCCAGCAGCTTTCCTACAGTGAACACTGAAGCTTTCTTT.

J is TRBJ2-7 and V is TRBV6-5, with 7 bases matching TRBD2. The CDR3 sequence is 14 residues long. Germline trimming cut 4 bases from V and 1 base from J; bases unmatched to any gene: 4. Looked up from germline, CDR1 is MNHEY and CDR2 is SVGAGI. CDR3 region: CASSSLAESYEQYF. In DNA, the CDR3 is TGTGCCAGCAGTTCCCTAGCGGAGTCCTACGAGCAGTACTTC.